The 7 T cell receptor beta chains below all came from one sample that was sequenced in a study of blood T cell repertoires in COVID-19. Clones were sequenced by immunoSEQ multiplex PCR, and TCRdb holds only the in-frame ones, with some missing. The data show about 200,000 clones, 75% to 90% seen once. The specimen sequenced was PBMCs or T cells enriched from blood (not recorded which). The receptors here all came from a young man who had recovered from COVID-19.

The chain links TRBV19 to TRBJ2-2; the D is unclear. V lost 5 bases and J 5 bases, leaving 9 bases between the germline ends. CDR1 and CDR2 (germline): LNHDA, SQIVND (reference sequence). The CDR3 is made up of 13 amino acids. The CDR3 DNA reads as TGTGCCAGTAGTTTGACATATACCGGGGAGCTGTTTTTT. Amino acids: CASSLTYTGELFF. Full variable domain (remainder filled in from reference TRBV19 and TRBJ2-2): DGGITQSPKYLFRKEGQNVTLSCEQNLNHDAMYWYRQDPGQGLRLIYYSQIVNDFQKGDIAEGYSVSREKKESFPLTVTSAQKNPTAFYLCASSLTYTGELFFGEGSRLTVL.

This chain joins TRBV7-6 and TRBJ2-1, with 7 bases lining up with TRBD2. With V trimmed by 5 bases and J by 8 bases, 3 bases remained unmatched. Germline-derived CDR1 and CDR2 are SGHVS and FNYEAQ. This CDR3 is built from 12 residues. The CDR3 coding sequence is TGTGCCAGCAGCCCCACTAGCGATGAGCAGTTCTTC. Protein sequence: CASSPTSDEQFF.

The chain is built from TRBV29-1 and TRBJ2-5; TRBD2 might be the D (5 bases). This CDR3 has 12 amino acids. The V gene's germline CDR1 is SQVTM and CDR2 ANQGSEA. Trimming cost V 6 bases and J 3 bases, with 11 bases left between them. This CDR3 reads CSVTAAKETQYF. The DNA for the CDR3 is TGCAGCGTAACAGCGGCGAAAGAGACCCAGTACTTC. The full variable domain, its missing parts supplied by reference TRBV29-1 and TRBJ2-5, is SAVISQKPSRDICQRGTSLTIQCQVDSQVTMMFWYRQQPGQSLTLIATANQGSEATYESGFVIDKFPISRPNLTFSTLTVSNMSPEDSSIYLCSVTAAKETQYFGPGTRLLVL.

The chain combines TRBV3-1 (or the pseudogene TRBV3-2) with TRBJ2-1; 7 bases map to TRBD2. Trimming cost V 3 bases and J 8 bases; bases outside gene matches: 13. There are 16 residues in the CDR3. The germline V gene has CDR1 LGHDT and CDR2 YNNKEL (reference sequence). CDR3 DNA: TGTGCCAGCAGCCAGGCTACTAGCGCCCGTTTTCATGAGCAGTTCTTC. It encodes CASSQATSARFHEQFF.

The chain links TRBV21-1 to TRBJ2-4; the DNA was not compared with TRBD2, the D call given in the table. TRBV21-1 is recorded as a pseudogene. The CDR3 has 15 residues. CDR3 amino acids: CASSKAPLAKNIQYF. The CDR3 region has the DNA TGTGCCAGCAGCAAAGCCCCACTGGCCAAAAACATTCAGTACTTC.

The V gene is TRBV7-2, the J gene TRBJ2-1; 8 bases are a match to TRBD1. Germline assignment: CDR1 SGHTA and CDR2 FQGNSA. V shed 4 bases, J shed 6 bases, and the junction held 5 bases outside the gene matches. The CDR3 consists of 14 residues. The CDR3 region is CASSSQGAGNEQFF. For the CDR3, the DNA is TGTGCCAGCAGCTCGCAGGGGGCTGGCAATGAGCAGTTCTTC.

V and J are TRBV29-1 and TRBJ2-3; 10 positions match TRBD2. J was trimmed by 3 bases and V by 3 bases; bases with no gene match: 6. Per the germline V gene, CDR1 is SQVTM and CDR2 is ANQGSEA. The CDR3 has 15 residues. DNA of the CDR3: TGCAGCGTTGATGGAGCGGGAGGGCCAACAGATACGCAGTATTTT. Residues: CSVDGAGGPTDTQYF.